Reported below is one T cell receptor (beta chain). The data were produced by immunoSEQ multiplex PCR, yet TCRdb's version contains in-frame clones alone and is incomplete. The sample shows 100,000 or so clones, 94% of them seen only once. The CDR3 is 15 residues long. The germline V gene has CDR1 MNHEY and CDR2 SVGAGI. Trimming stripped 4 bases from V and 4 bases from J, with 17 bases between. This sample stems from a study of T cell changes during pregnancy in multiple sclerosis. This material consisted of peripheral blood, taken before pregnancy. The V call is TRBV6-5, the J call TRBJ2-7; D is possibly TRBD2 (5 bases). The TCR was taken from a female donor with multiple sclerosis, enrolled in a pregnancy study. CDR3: CASSSRGSGPYEQYF. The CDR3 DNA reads TGTGCCAGCAGTTCGCGAGGGAGTGGCCCGTACGAGCAGTACTTC.